The clone carrying this T cell receptor beta chain came up a few times. The antigen is unknown. The sample belongs to a study of T cell repertoires in cytomegalovirus infection. In the study overall: Evidence of both CMV infection and a matching HLA type came from public TCR beta signatures.

Whole-study results and caveats: Individuals carrying CMV plus the relevant HLA were identified by cumulative frequency of public TCR beta families. Dominating the ex vivo response were HLA-C-restricted CMV-specific TCR beta clonotypes.

CDR1 and CDR2 from the germline V gene are SEHNR and FQNEAQ (reference sequence). Trimming at V came to 5 bases and at J to 0 bases, leaving 23 bases not matched to a gene. The CDR3 runs 21 residues. TCRdb redid the calling of the reads with MiXCR, one entry per CDR3 protein. The sample carries 600,000 to 700,000 distinct CDR3 sequences, around 30% recorded once. This specimen was cultured PBMCs, taken from culture after CMV antigen stimulation. This chain links TRBV7-9 with TRBJ1-2, with TRBD1 matching 8 bases. The clonotype comes from a human donor in good health (CMV status not recorded). Some clones in this sample may be carry-over from other donors' samples. CDR3 DNA: TGTGCCAGCAGCCCCATCGGCTTATTTTTTGGAGGGACAGGTTCTAACTATGGCTACACCTTC. It codes for CASSPIGLFFGGTGSNYGYTF.